Each of the 27 T cell receptor beta chains below was sequenced from the same sample in a study of blood T cell repertoires in COVID-19. TCRdb's copy holds only in-frame clones and misses some; the assay was immunoSEQ multiplex PCR. The sample lists about 400,000 clones; about 87% were seen once. The sample comprised PBMCs or T cells enriched from blood (not recorded which). All receptors come from a man between 40 and 49 years old in a cohort exposed to, infected with or recovered from COVID-19 (not recorded which).

This chain links TRBV28 with TRBJ1-1, with D unresolved. Germline V lookup: CDR1 MDHEN, CDR2 SYDVKM. The CDR3 totals 12 residues. Trimming shortened V by 6 bases and J by 4 bases, and 9 bases separated the two germline ends. CDR3 amino acids: CASSTTGTEAFF. CDR3 nucleotide sequence: TGTGCCAGCAGCACGACGGGCACTGAAGCTTTCTTT.

V gene TRBV7-9 combines with J gene TRBJ2-7; TRBD1 is a possible D gene (5 bases). Germline assignment: CDR1 SEHNR and CDR2 FQNEAQ (reference sequence). V was cut by 7 bases and J by 4 bases, with 20 bases left in between. The CDR3 runs to 15 residues. In nucleotides, the CDR3 is TGTGCCAGCAATCGGCTTCAGGGTTCGACTTACGAGCAGTACTTC. Protein sequence: CASNRLQGSTYEQYF.

V usage is TRBV4-2 and J usage is TRBJ2-7, with D tentatively TRBD1 (6 bases). Germline CDR1 is LGHNA and CDR2 is YNFKEQ. The V gene lost 8 bases and the J gene lost 1 base, with 15 bases spanning the gap. This CDR3 comprises 14 residues. CDR3 DNA: TGTGCCAGCGGGGCCGGGACACAATCCTACGAGCAGTACTTC. This sequence encodes CASGAGTQSYEQYF.

This chain joins TRBV10-2 and TRBJ2-7; D possibly corresponds to TRBD1 (6 bases). Germline V gene sequence: CDR1 WSHSY, CDR2 SAAADI. The V end lost 6 bases, the J end lost 11 bases, and 17 bases lay between the germline ends. The CDR3 has 12 amino acids. This chain's CDR3 is CASRDPTGRKYF. CDR3 bases: TGCGCCAGCAGGGACCCGACAGGCCGAAAGTACTTC.

This chain joins TRBV18 and TRBJ2-3; D is unresolved. Germline values: CDR1 KGHSH, CDR2 LQKENI. With 0 bases removed from V and 0 bases from J, the gap between germline ends came to 4 bases. The CDR3 has 14 amino acids. DNA for the CDR3: TGTGCCAGCTCACCACCCCCTAGCACAGATACGCAGTATTTT. It yields the protein CASSPPPSTDTQYF. Combining the CDR3 with reference TRBV18 and TRBJ2-3 gives the whole variable domain NAGVMQNPRHLVRRRGQEARLRCSPMKGHSHVYWYRQLPEEGLKFMVYLQKENIIDESGMPKERFSAEFPKEGPSILRIQQVVRGDSAAYFCASSPPPSTDTQYFGPGTRLTVL.

This CDR3 is CASSQEGASGRANSYEQYF. DNA for the CDR3: TGCGCCAGCAGCCAAGAGGGTGCTAGCGGGAGGGCCAACTCCTACGAGCAGTACTTC. The chain has TRBV4-1 and TRBJ2-7; 12 bases align to TRBD2. Trimming at V came to 0 bases and at J to 0 bases, leaving 9 bases not matched to a gene. The CDR3 length is 19 residues. CDR1 MGHRA and CDR2 YSYEKL come from the germline V gene.

This clone was detected only once. The J gene is TRBJ2-2, the V gene TRBV6-1; 9 bases align to TRBD1. The germline gives CDR1 MNHNS, CDR2 SASEGT. CDR3 length equals 13 residues. With 6 bases clipped from V and 4 bases from J, the junction kept 0 bases outside the gene matches. CDR3 region: CASRQGATGELFF. Here the CDR3 DNA reads TGTGCCAGCAGACAGGGGGCCACCGGGGAGCTGTTTTTT.

This rearrangement joins TRBV27 to TRBJ1-2, with a possible D match to TRBD1 (6 bases). The CDR3 consists of 13 residues. Trimming removed 5 bases at V and 8 bases at J, with 15 bases between. Per the germline V gene, CDR1 is MNHEY and CDR2 is SMNVEV (reference sequence). The CDR3 reads CASSLITGMGYTF. Here the CDR3 DNA reads TGTGCCAGCAGTCTCATCACAGGGATGGGCTACACCTTC.

The chain is built from TRBV19 and TRBJ2-7, with 12 bases matching TRBD1. Germline V gives CDR1 LNHDA, CDR2 SQIVND (reference sequence). J lost 7 bases, V lost 5 bases, and 9 bases had no gene match. The CDR3 is 15 amino acids. This CDR3 is CASSVAGTGGGEQYF. DNA of the CDR3: TGTGCCAGTAGTGTCGCCGGGACAGGGGGCGGGGAGCAGTACTTC. The whole variable domain, filled in from reference TRBV19 and TRBJ2-7, reads DGGITQSPKYLFRKEGQNVTLSCEQNLNHDAMYWYRQDPGQGLRLIYYSQIVNDFQKGDIAEGYSVSREKKESFPLTVTSAQKNPTAFYLCASSVAGTGGGEQYFGPGTRLTVT.

This clone was counted a single time. V and J are TRBV15 and TRBJ2-1; possible D gene TRBD1, 5 bases. This CDR3 region has 11 residues. V lost 4 bases and J 7 bases, leaving 5 bases between the germline ends. Looked up from germline, CDR1 is LNHNV and CDR2 is YYDKDF (reference sequence). CDR3 nucleotides: TGTGCCACCAGCACAGGGAATGAGCAGTTCTTC. It translates to CATSTGNEQFF.

This chain links TRBV19 with TRBJ2-1; 9 nucleotides agree with TRBD2. Germline-derived CDR1 and CDR2 are LNHDA and SQIVND (reference sequence). The ends lost 3 bases at V and 4 bases at J; junction bases unmatched: 16. The CDR3 has 19 residues. In DNA form, the CDR3 reads TGTGCCAGTAGTATCCGTACACACGGACTAGCGCAGCCTTACAATGAGCAGTTCTTC. Encoded protein: CASSIRTHGLAQPYNEQFF.

The rearrangement joins TRBV7-6 to TRBJ1-3; TRBD1 is a possible D gene (5 bases). Per germline, CDR1 SGHVS and CDR2 FNYEAQ. V lost 3 bases, J lost 0 bases, and 12 bases lay in between. The CDR3 runs 16 residues. The CDR3 coding sequence is TGTGCCAGCAGCTTCTCGACAGACCCCTCTGGAAACACCATATATTTT. Its translation: CASSFSTDPSGNTIYF. Full variable domain (missing parts from reference TRBV7-6 and TRBJ1-3): GAGVSQSPRYKVTKRGQDVALRCDPISGHVSLYWYRQALGQGPEFLTYFNYEAQQDKSGLPNDRFSAERPEGSISTLTIQRTEQRDSAMYRCASSFSTDPSGNTIYFGEGSWLTVV.

This clone was picked up a small number of times. V usage is TRBV2 and J usage is TRBJ1-5; 10 positions agree with TRBD1. The V gene end was trimmed by 1 base and the J gene end by 5 bases; junction bases not matched to a gene: 2. The CDR3 sequence is 15 residues long. Germline lookup yields CDR1 SNHLY and CDR2 FYNNEI. The CDR3 protein is CASSEGGQGYQPQHF. As DNA, the CDR3 is TGTGCCAGCAGTGAAGGGGGACAGGGGTATCAGCCCCAGCATTTT.

The chain carries TRBV30 and TRBJ1-6, with D possibly being TRBD1 (5 bases). The germline V gene encodes CDR1 GTSNPN and CDR2 SVGIG (reference sequence). The CDR3 loop spans 15 amino acids. V dropped 4 bases and J dropped 1 base, with 11 bases sitting between them. CDR3 residues: CAWKGRGSYNSPLHF. The CDR3 region has the DNA TGTGCCTGGAAGGGGAGGGGTTCCTATAATTCACCCCTCCACTTT.

V is TRBV2 and J is TRBJ2-1; no definite D call. The V end lost 8 bases, the J end lost 3 bases, and 5 bases lay between the germline ends. The CDR3 covers 11 residues. Germline V CDR1 and CDR2: SNHLY, FYNNEI. The CDR3 sequence: CASGLYNEQFF. CDR3 bases: TGTGCCAGCGGGCTCTACAATGAGCAGTTCTTC.

Concerning this clone: A read error may account for a junction end that differs from germline. Distinct nucleotide sequences in the sample also encode this CDR3. The chain has TRBV11-2 and TRBJ2-1; 13 bases are a match to TRBD2. The CDR3 spans 15 residues. Germline V gene data show CDR1 as SGHAT and CDR2 as FQNNGV. In nucleotides, the CDR3 is TGCGCCAGCAACCCTATCCGCGGACTAGCGGGAGTGCAGTTCTTC. This translates into CASNPIRGLAGVQFF.

The gene calls are TRBV5-1 and TRBJ2-1; D is perhaps TRBD1 (5 bases). The V end lost 2 bases, the J end lost 5 bases, and 14 bases lay between the germline ends. The CDR3 loop spans 15 amino acids. Per the germline V gene, CDR1 is SGHRS and CDR2 is YFSETQ. The CDR3 region is CASSFGPQGNNEQFF. The CDR3 DNA follows: TGCGCCAGCAGCTTTGGCCCCCAGGGAAACAATGAGCAGTTCTTC. The full variable domain, with the rest looked up from reference TRBV5-1 and TRBJ2-1, is KAGVTQTPRYLIKTRGQQVTLSCSPISGHRSVSWYQQTPGQGLQFLFEYFSETQRNKGNFPGRFSGRQFSNSRSEMNVSTLELGDSALYLCASSFGPQGNNEQFFGPGTRLTVL.

The chain couples TRBV20-1 to TRBJ2-6, with 8 bases lining up with TRBD1. CDR3 length: 14 amino acids. J lost 3 bases, V lost 3 bases, and 1 base had no gene match. CDR1 is DFQATT, CDR2 SNEGSKA, per germline (reference sequence). DNA of the CDR3: TGCAGTGCTAGTGACAGGGGTGGGGCCAACGTCCTGACTTTC. This sequence encodes CSASDRGGANVLTF.

The chain couples TRBV6-2 or TRBV6-3 to TRBJ1-1; possibly TRBD1 for D (6 bases). Trimming stripped 0 bases from V and 0 bases from J, with 14 bases between. Germline values: CDR1 MNHEY, CDR2 SVGEGT. The CDR3 spans 17 residues. DNA of the CDR3: TGTGCCAGCAGTTACTCGGGCAGGGGACTATTGAACACTGAAGCTTTCTTT. Translation: CASSYSGRGLLNTEAFF.

V and J are TRBV10-3 and TRBJ1-1, with 7 bases lining up with TRBD1. CDR1 and CDR2 (germline): ENHRY, SYGVKD. The ends lost 10 bases at V and 2 bases at J; junction bases unmatched: 7. The CDR3 contains 13 residues. The DNA of the CDR3 is TGTGCCACCGTGACAGGGCTTAACACTGAAGCTTTCTTT. Translated, it gives CATVTGLNTEAFF.

The chain uses TRBV6-5 and TRBJ2-1; 8 nucleotides agree with TRBD2. This CDR3 has 15 amino acids. The germline CDR1 and CDR2 sequences are MNHEY and SVGAGI. Germline trimming cut 8 bases from V and 7 bases from J; bases unmatched to any gene: 13. CDR3 loop: CASPSPGLVSNEQFF. In nucleotides, the CDR3 is TGTGCCAGCCCGTCGCCGGGACTAGTAAGTAATGAGCAGTTCTTC.

The chain couples TRBV5-8 to TRBJ2-7; 13 bases are a match to TRBD2. This CDR3 spans 14 amino acids. Germline CDR1 reads SGHTS; CDR2 reads YDEGEE. CDR3 region: CASSLRTSGRRGGV. CDR3 nucleotide sequence: TGTGCCAGCAGCCTAAGGACTAGCGGGAGAAGGGGCGGCGTC.

The chain couples TRBV18 to TRBJ1-1, with 8 positions matching TRBD1. The germline CDR1 and CDR2 sequences are KGHSH and LQKENI. The CDR3 runs to 16 residues. V lost 3 bases and J lost 1; bases outside the gene matches: 7. CDR3 in amino acids: CASSPGTGRRNTEAFF. Written as DNA, the CDR3 is TGTGCCAGCTCACCCGGGACAGGCAGACGGAACACTGAAGCTTTCTTT.

The genes are TRBV11-2 and TRBJ2-7; 8 positions match TRBD1. This CDR3 spans 16 amino acids. J lost 4 bases, V lost 2 bases, and 10 bases had no gene match. In germline, CDR1 is SGHAT, CDR2 FQNNGV. For the CDR3, the DNA is TGTGCCAGCAGCTTATCAGGGGGCGTGATTGAATACGAGCAGTACTTC. This gives the protein CASSLSGGVIEYEQYF.

This clone was observed a handful of times. The J gene is TRBJ2-7, the V gene TRBV19, with a tentative D call TRBD1 (6 bases). The germline V gene encodes CDR1 LNHDA and CDR2 SQIVND (reference sequence). This CDR3 has 14 amino acids. V was cut by 10 bases and J by 6 bases, with 22 bases left in between. The CDR3 is CATQRDRSMPEQYF. CDR3 coding DNA: TGTGCCACCCAAAGAGACAGGTCAATGCCCGAGCAGTACTTC. Full variable domain (missing parts from reference TRBV19 and TRBJ2-7): DGGITQSPKYLFRKEGQNVTLSCEQNLNHDAMYWYRQDPGQGLRLIYYSQIVNDFQKGDIAEGYSVSREKKESFPLTVTSAQKNPTAFYLCATQRDRSMPEQYFGPGTRLTVT.

The rearrangement uses TRBV6-5 and TRBJ1-2; TRBD1 aligns across 7 bases. Germline lookup yields CDR1 MNHEY and CDR2 SVGAGI. V shed 6 bases, J shed 8 bases, and the junction held 9 bases outside the gene matches. This CDR3 region has 13 residues. CDR3 DNA: TGTGCCAGCAGGCCAGTCGGACAGGCCGGCTACACCTTC. This translates into CASRPVGQAGYTF.

V usage is TRBV7-3 and J usage is TRBJ2-1; tentatively, D is TRBD2 (6 bases). CDR3 length: 16 residues. Between the trimmed V and J ends, which lost 4 bases and 3 bases, there was a span of 16 bases. Germline CDR1 is SGHTA and CDR2 is FQGTGA. In nucleotides, the CDR3 is TGTGCCAGCAGCTCCACTAGCTCAACTCTCTACAATGAGCAGTTCTTC. Amino acids: CASSSTSSTLYNEQFF.